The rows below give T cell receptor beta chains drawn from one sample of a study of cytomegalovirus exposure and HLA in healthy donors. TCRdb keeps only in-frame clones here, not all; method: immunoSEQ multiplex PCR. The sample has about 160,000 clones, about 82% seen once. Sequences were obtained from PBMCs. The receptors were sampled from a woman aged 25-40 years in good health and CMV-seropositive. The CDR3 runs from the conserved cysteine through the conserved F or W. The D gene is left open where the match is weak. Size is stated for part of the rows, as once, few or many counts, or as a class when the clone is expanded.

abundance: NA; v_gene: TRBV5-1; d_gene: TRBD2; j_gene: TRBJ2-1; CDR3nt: TGCGCCAGCGCGCGGGGGGGCTCCTACAATGAGCAGTTCTTC; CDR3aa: CASARGGSYNEQFF
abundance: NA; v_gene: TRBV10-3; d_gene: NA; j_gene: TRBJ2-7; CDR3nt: TGTGCCATCAGAAAACTTAAACACCGGGAAACCTACGAGCAGTACTTC; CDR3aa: CAIRKLKHRETYEQYF
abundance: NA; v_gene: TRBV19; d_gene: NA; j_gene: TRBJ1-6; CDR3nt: TGTGCCGGCGGGACGGTTAATTCACCCCTCCACTTT; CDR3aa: CAGGTVNSPLHF
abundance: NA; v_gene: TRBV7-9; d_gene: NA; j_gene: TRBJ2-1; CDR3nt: TGTGCCAGCAGCCAAGCCTCCATGGAGCAGTTCTTC; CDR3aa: CASSQASMEQFF
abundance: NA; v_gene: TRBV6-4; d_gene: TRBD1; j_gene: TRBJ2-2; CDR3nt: TGTGCCGCCCGACAGGGGGCATCATCCGGGCAGCTGTTTTTT; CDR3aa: CAARQGASSGQLFF
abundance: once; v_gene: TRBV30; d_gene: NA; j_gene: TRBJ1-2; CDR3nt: TGTGCCTGGAAAAATGGTAGGTACGGGGGATTCTATGGCTACACCTTC; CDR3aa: CAWKNGRYGGFYGYTF
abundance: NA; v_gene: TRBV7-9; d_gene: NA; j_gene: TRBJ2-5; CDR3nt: TGTTCCAGCAGCTTAGCCAGGCAAGAGACCCAGTACTTC; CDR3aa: CSSSLARQETQYF
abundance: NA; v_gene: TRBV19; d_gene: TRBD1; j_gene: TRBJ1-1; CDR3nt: TGTGCCAGTAGTATAGTCGGACAGGACGCTGAAGCTTTCTTT; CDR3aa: CASSIVGQDAEAFF
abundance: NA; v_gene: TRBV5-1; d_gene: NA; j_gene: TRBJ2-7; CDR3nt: TGCGCCAGCAGCCTGTCTATCGGGCAGGGCTACGAGCAGTACTTC; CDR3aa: CASSLSIGQGYEQYF
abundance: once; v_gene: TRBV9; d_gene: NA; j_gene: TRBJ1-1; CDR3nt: TGTGCCAGCAGCCCCCCCGAGGCGAACACTGAAGCTTTCTTT; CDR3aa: CASSPPEANTEAFF
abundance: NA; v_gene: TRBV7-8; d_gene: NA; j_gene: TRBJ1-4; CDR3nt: TGTGCCAGCAGCATTGGACACGTAGCAACTAATGAAAAACTGTTTTTT; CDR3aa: CASSIGHVATNEKLFF
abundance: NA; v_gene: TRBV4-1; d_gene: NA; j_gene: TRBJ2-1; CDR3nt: TGCGCCAGCAGCCCCCCGGGGAGGAGAGGGCACAATGAGCAGTTCTTC; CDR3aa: CASSPPGRRGHNEQFF
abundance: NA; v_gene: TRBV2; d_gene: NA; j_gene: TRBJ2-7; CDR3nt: TGTGCCAGCAGGAGGGCCTCCTCTTCCGACTACGAGCAGTACTTC; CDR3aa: CASRRASSSDYEQYF